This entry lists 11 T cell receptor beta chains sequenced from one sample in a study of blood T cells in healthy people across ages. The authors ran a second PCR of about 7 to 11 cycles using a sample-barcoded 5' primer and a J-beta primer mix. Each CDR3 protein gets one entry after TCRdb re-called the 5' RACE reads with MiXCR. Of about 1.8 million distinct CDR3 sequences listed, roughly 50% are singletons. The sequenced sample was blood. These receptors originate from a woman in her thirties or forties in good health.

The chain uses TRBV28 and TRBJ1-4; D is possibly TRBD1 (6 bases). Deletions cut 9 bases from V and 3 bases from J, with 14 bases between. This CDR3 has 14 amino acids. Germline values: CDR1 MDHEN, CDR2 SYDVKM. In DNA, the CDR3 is TGTGCCAGTCGAGGGGGTACGGCTAATGAAAAACTGTTTTTT. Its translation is CASRGGTANEKLFF.

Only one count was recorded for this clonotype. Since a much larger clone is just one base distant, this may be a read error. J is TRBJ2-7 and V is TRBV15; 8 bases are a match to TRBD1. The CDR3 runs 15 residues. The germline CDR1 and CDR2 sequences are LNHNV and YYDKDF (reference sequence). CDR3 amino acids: CAASRPGQGIYEQYF. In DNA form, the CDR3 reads TGTGCCGCCAGCAGACCAGGACAGGGCATCTACGAGCAGTACTTC.

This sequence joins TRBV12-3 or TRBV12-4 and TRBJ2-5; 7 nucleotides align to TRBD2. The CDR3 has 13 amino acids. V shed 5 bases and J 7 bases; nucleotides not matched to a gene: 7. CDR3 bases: TGTGCCAGCAGTGCTAGCGGCGAGGGGACCCAGTACTTC. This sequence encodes CASSASGEGTQYF.

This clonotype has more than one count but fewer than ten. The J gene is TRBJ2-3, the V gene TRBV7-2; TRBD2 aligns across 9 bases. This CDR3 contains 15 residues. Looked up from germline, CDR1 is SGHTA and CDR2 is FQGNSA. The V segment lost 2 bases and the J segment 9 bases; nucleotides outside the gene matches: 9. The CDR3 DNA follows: TGTGCCAGCAGCTTACGGCGGGGGGGAAAAGGCACGCAGTATTTT. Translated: CASSLRRGGKGTQYF.

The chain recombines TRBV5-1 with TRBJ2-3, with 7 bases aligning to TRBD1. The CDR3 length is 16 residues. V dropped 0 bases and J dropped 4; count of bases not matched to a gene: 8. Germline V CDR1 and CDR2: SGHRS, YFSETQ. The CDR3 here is CASSLVARGKADTQYF. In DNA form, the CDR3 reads TGCGCCAGCAGCTTGGTGGCCAGGGGGAAAGCAGATACGCAGTATTTT.

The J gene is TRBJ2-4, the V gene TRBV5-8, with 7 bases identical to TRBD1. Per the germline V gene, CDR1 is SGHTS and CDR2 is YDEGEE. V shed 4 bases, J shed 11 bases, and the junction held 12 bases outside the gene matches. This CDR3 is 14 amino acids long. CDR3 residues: CASSQGQLEYVQYF. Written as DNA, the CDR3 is TGTGCCAGCAGCCAGGGACAGCTAGAATACGTTCAGTACTTC.

The CDR3 spells CASRSGTVINSPLHF. In nucleotides, the CDR3 is TGTGCCAGCAGATCCGGGACCGTGATTAATTCACCCCTCCACTTT. This chain uses TRBV12-3 or TRBV12-4 with TRBJ1-6, with TRBD1 as a possible D gene (5 bases). Trimming removed 6 bases from V and 6 bases from J, with 15 bases in between. This CDR3 has 15 amino acids.

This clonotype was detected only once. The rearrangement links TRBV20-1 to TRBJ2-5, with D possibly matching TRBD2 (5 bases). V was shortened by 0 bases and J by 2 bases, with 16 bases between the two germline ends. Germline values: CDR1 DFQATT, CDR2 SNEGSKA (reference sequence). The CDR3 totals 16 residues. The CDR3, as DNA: TGCAGTGCTAGAGATAGCGCGCGAGGGAGACAAGAGACCCAGTACTTC. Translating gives CSARDSARGRQETQYF.

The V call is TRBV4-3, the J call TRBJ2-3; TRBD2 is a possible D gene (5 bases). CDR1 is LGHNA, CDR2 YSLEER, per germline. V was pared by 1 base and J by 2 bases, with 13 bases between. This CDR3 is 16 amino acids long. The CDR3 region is CASSQVPQRITDTQYF. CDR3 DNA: TGCGCCAGCAGCCAAGTTCCACAGCGGATCACAGATACGCAGTATTTT.

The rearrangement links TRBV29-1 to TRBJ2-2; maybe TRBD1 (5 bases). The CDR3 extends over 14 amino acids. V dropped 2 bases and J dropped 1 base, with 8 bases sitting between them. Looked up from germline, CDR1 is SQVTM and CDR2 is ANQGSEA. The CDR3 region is CSVELGVNTGELFF. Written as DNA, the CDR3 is TGCAGCGTTGAACTAGGGGTGAACACCGGGGAGCTGTTTTTT.

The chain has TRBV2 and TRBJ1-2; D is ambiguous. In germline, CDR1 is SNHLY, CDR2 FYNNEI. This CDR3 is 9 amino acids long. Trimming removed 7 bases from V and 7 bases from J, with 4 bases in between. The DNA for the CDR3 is TGTGCCAGCAAGGGTGGCTACACCTTC. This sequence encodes CASKGGYTF.